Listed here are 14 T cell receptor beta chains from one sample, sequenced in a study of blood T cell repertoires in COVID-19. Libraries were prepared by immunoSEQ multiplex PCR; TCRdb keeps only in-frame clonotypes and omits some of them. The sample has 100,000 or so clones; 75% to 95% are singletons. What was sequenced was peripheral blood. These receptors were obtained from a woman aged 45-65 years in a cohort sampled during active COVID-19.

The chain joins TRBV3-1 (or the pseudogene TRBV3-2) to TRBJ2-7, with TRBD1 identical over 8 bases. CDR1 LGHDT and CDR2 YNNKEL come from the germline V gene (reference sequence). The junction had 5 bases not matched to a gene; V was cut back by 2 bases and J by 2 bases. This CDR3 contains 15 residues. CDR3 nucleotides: TGTGCCAGCAGCCAAATGGGGACAGGAGCCTACGAGCAGTACTTC. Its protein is CASSQMGTGAYEQYF.

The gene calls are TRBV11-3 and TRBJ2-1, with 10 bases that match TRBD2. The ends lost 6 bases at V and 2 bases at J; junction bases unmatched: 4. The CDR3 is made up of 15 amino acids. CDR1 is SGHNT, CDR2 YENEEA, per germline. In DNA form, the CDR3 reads TGTGCCAGCAGTAATGGACTAGCGGCCTACAATGAGCAGTTCTTC. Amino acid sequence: CASSNGLAAYNEQFF.

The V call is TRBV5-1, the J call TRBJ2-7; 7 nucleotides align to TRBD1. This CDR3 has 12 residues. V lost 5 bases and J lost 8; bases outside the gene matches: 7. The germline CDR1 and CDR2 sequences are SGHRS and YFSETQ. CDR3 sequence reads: CASRDEQGKQYF. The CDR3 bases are TGCGCCAGCAGGGATGAACAGGGGAAGCAGTACTTC.

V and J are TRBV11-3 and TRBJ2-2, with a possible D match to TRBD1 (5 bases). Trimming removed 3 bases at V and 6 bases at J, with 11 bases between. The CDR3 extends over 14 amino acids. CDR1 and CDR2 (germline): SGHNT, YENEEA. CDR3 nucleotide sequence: TGTGCCAGCAGCTTTACAGGTATCGCCGGGGAGCTGTTTTTT. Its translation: CASSFTGIAGELFF. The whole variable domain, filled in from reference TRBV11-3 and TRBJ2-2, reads EAGVVQSPRYKIIEKKQPVAFWCNPISGHNTLYWYLQNLGQGPELLIRYENEEAVDDSQLPKDRFSAERLKGVDSTLKIQPAELGDSAVYLCASSFTGIAGELFFGEGSRLTVL.

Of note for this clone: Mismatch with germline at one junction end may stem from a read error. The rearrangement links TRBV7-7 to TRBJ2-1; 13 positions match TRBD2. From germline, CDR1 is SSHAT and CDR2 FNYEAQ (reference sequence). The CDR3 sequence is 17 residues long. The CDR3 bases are TGTGCTAGCAGCCCCGGGGTGACTAGCGGGAGGTCCGATGAGCAGTTCTTC. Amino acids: CASSPGVTSGRSDEQFF. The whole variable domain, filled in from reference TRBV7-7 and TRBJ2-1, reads GAGVSQSPRYKVTKRGQDVTLRCDPISSHATLYWYQQALGQGPEFLTYFNYEAQPDKSGLPSDRFSAERPEGSISTLTIQRTEQRDSAMYRCASSPGVTSGRSDEQFFGPGTRLTVL.

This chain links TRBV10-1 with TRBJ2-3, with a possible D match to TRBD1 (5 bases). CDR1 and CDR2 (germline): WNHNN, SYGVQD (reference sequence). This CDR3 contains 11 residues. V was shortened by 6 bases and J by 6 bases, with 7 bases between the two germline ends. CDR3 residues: CASRGVDTQYF. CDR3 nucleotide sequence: TGCGCCAGCAGAGGGGTCGATACGCAGTATTTT.

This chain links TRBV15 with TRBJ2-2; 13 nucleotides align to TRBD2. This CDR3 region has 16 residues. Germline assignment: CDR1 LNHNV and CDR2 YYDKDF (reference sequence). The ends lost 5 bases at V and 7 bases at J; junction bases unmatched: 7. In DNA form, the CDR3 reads TGTGCCACCAGCGCTAGACTAGCGGGAGGTGGCGGGGAGCTGTTTTTT. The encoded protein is CATSARLAGGGGELFF.

This CDR3 is CASSPYYQETQYF. The CDR3 region has the DNA TGTGCCAGCAGTCCCTATTACCAAGAGACCCAGTACTTC. The rearrangement links TRBV12-3 or TRBV12-4 to TRBJ2-5; D not resolved. V was trimmed by 5 bases and J by 0 bases, leaving 7 bases between them. This CDR3 comprises 13 residues.

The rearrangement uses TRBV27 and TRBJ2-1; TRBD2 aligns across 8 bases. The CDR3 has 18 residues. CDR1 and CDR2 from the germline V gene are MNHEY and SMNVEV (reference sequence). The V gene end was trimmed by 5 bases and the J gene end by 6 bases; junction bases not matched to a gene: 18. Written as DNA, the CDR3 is TGTGCCAGCAGTCCCTCGGGGCCCCGGGCGGGGGGAATCAATGAGCAGTTCTTC. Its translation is CASSPSGPRAGGINEQFF.

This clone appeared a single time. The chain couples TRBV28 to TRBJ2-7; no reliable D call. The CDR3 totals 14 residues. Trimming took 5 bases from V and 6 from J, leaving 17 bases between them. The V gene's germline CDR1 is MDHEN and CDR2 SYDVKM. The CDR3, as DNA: TGTGCCAGCAGTCTTCAAACTCCTTCTAGCGAGCAGTACTTC. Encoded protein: CASSLQTPSSEQYF.

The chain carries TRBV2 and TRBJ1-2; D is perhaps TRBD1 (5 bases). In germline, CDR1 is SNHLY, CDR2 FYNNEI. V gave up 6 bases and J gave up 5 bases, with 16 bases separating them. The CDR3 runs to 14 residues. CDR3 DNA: TGTGCCAGCAGGGATTCCGGGGGATCTTATGGCTACACCTTC. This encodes CASRDSGGSYGYTF. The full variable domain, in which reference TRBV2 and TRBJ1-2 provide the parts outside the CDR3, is EPEVTQTPSHQVTQMGQEVILRCVPISNHLYFYWYRQILGQKVEFLVSFYNNEISEKSEIFDDQFSVERPDGSNFTLKIRSTKLEDSAMYFCASRDSGGSYGYTFGSGTRLTVV.

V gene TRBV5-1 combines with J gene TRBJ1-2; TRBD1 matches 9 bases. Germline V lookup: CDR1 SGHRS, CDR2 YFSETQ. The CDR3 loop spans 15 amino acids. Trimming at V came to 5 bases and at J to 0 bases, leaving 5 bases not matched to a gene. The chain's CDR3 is CASRLGQGTNYGYTF. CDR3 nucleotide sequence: TGCGCCAGCAGGCTGGGACAGGGAACTAACTATGGCTACACCTTC.

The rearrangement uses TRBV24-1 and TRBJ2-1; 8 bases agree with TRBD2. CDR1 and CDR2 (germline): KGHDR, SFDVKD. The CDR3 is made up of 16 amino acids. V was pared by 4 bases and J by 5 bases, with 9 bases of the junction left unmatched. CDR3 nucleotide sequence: TGTGCCACCAGTGACACTAGCGGCTCCCTTGACAATGAGCAGTTCTTC. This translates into CATSDTSGSLDNEQFF.

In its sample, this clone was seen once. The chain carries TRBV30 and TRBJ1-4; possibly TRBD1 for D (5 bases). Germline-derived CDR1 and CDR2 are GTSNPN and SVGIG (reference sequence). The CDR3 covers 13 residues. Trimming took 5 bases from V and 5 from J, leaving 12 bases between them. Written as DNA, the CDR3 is TGTGCCTGGGAGCGGGGCGACAATGAAAAACTGTTTTTT. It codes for CAWERGDNEKLFF.